Below, one T cell receptor (beta chain) is given with its context. The trim removed 6 bases at V and 3 bases at J, leaving 4 bases unmatched. The CDR3 has 13 residues. Germline V gene lookup returns CDR1 MNHEY and CDR2 SMNVEV (reference sequence). The data stem from a study of blood T cell repertoires in COVID-19. Recruits, aged roughly 18 to 89 years, lived in 24 US areas. All recovered Cohort 3 donors got two negative PCRs, got clearance, or saw symptom resolution. Clones were read by immunoSEQ multiplex PCR, and TCRdb kept only the in-frame ones, dropping some. This sample has 150,000 to 200,000 clones; around 80% occur once, and the top ten carry 17%.

This clonotype was sampled from a woman between 50 and 59 years old who had recovered from COVID-19. The chain is built from TRBV27 and TRBJ2-5, with 7 bases that match TRBD1. Sequencing was done on a sample of PBMCs or T cells enriched from blood (not recorded which). The CDR3 bases are TGTGCCAGCAGGGCCGGGACAGAAGAGACCCAGTACTTC. Translated: CASRAGTEETQYF.